The 5 T cell receptor beta chains given below trace back to one sample, sequenced in a study of CD8+CD57+ T cells in acquired aplastic anemia. Patients picked for sequencing had shown CD8+CD57+ cell expansion detected by flow cytometry. Genomic DNA provided the template from which TCR beta VDJ and CDR3 profiles were obtained. One entry per CDR3 protein, called by TCRdb with MiXCR from the reads. The sample carries hundreds of thousands of distinct CDR3 sequences, 25% to 40% recorded once. Sample: sorted CD4+, CD8+, or CD8+CD57+ T cells (not recorded which) from PBMCs. The receptors stem from a human donor with aplastic anemia.

The V call is TRBV10-3, the J call TRBJ1-2; D is ambiguous. The length of the CDR3 is 14 residues. Germline V gives CDR1 ENHRY, CDR2 SYGVKD. The V and J ends lost 0 bases and 8 bases respectively, with 13 bases between them. CDR3 sequence: CAISESDRVGGYTF. The CDR3 coding sequence is TGTGCCATCAGTGAGTCAGATCGGGTCGGCGGCTACACCTTC.

DNA of the CDR3: TGTGCCAGCAGCTTGGTAACAACGGCTAGGGTCGGTGGCTACACCTTC. It translates to CASSLVTTARVGGYTF. The V gene is TRBV5-4, the J gene TRBJ1-2; D remains unclear. Trimming stripped 0 bases from V and 7 bases from J, with 19 bases between. The germline gives CDR1 SGHNT, CDR2 YYREEE (reference sequence). This CDR3 spans 16 amino acids.

The J gene is TRBJ1-4, the V gene TRBV20-1; tentatively, D is TRBD1 (5 bases). This CDR3 is 12 amino acids long. V was shortened by 2 bases and J by 8 bases, with 9 bases between the two germline ends. The germline CDR1 and CDR2 sequences are DFQATT and SNEGSKA (reference sequence). CDR3 residues: CSARKGREKLFF. The CDR3, as DNA: TGCAGTGCTAGAAAGGGGAGGGAAAAACTGTTTTTT.

V and J are TRBV2 and TRBJ1-1; D gene uncertain. Germline V gives CDR1 SNHLY, CDR2 FYNNEI. The CDR3 runs 13 residues. The V end was cut by 2 bases, the J end by 0 bases, with 4 bases between. The CDR3: CASSELMNTEAFF. In DNA form, the CDR3 reads TGTGCCAGCAGTGAATTGATGAACACTGAAGCTTTCTTT.

Of note for this clonotype: This may come from a read error, since a much larger clone is one base off. The V gene is TRBV30, the J gene TRBJ1-2; 8 nucleotides line up with TRBD1. This CDR3 is 12 amino acids long. CDR1 is GTSNPN, CDR2 SVGIG, per germline (reference sequence). The CDR3 nucleotides are TGTGTCTGGAGCAGACAGGGGACTAGAGACACCTTC. Its translation: CVWSRQGTRDTF.